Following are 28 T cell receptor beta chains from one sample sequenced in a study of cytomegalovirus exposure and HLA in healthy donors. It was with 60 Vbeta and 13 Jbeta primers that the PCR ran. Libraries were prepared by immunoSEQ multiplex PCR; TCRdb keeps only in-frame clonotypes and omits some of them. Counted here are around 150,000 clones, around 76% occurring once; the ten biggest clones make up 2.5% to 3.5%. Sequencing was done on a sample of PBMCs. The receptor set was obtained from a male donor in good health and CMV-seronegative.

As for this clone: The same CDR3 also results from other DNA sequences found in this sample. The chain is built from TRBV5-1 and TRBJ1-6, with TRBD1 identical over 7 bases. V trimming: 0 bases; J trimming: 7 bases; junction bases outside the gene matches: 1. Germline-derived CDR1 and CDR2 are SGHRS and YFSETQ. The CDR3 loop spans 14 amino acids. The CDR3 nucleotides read TGCGCCAGCAGCTTGGGGACAGGCAATTCACCCCTCCACTTT. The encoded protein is CASSLGTGNSPLHF.

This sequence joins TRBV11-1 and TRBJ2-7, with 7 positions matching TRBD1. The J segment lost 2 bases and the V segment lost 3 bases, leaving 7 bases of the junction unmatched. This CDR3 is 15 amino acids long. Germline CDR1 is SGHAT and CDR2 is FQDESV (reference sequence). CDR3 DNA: TGTGCCAGCAGCTTCTCCGGGACAGCTGCCTACGAGCAGTACTTC. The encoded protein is CASSFSGTAAYEQYF. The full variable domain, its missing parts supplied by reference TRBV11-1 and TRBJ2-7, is EAEVAQSPRYKITEKSQAVAFWCDPISGHATLYWYRQILGQGPELLVQFQDESVVDDSQLPKDRFSAERLKGVDSTLKIQPAELGDSAMYLCASSFSGTAAYEQYFGPGTRLTVT.

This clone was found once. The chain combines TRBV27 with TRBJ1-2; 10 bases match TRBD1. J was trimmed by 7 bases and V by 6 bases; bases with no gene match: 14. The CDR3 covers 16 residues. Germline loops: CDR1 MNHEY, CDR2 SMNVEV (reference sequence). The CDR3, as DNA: TGTGCCAGCAGCACGACCTGGACAGGGGGGATGCGTGGCTACACCTTC. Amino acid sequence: CASSTTWTGGMRGYTF.

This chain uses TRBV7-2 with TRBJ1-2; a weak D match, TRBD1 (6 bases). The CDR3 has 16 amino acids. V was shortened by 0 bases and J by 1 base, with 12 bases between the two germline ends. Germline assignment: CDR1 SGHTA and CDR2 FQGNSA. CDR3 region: CASSLASGAVNYGYTF. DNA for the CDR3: TGTGCCAGCAGCTTAGCCTCAGGGGCTGTTAACTATGGCTACACCTTC.

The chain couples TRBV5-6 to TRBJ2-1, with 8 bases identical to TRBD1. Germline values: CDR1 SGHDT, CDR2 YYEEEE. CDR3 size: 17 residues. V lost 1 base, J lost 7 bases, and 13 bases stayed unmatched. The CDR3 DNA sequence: TGTGCCAGCAGCTTGCTGCAGGGGGCTTCCCCTGGAAATGAGCAGTTCTTC. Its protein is CASSLLQGASPGNEQFF.

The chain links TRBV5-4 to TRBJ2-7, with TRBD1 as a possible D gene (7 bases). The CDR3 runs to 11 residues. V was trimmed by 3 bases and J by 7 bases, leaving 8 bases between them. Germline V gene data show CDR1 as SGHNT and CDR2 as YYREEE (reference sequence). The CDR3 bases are TGTGCCAGCAGCTCAGGGGGGGAGCAGTACTTC. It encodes CASSSGGEQYF.

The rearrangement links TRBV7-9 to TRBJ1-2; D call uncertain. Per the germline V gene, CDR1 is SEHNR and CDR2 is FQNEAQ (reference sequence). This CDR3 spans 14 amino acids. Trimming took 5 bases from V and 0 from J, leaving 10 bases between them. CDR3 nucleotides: TGTGCCAGCAGCCCCTACGGGACTAACTATGGCTACACCTTC. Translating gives CASSPYGTNYGYTF.

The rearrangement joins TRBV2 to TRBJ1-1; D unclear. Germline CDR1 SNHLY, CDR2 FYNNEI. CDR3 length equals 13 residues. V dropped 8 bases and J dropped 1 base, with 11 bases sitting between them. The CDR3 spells CASFGEWNTEAFF. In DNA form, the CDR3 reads TGTGCCAGCTTCGGGGAATGGAACACTGAAGCTTTCTTT.

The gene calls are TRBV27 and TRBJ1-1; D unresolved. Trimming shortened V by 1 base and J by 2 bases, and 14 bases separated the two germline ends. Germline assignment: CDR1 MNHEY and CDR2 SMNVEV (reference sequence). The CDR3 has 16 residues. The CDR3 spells CASSLFFGSPNTEAFF. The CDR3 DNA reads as TGTGCCAGCAGTTTATTTTTCGGGTCCCCTAACACTGAAGCTTTCTTT.

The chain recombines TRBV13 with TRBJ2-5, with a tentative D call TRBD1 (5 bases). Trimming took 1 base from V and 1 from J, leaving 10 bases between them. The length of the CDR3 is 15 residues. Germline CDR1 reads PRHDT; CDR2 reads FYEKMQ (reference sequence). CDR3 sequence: CASSLVPGSQETQYF. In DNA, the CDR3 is TGTGCCAGCAGCTTAGTTCCAGGGTCCCAAGAGACCCAGTACTTC.

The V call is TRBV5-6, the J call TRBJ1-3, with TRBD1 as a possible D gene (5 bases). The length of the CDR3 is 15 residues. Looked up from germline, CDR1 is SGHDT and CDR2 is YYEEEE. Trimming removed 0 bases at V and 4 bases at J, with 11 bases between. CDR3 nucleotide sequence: TGTGCCAGCAGCTTGGCCCCGGGGGTAGGAAACACCATATATTTT. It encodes CASSLAPGVGNTIYF.

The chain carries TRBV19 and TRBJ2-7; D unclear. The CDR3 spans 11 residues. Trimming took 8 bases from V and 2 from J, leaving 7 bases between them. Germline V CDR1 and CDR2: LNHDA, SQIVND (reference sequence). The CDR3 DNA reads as TGTGCCAGTCACCCAGCCTACGAGCAGTACTTC. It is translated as CASHPAYEQYF.

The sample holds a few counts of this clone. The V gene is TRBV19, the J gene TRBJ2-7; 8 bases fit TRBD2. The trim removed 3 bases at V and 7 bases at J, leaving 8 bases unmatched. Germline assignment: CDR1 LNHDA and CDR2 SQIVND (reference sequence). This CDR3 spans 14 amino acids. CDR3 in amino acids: CASSIEVVAGEQYF. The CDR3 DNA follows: TGTGCCAGTAGTATCGAGGTAGTAGCGGGGGAGCAGTACTTC.

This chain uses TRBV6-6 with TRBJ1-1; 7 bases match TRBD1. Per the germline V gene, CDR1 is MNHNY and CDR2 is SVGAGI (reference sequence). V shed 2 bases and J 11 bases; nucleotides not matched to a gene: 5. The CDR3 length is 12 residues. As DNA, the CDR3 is TGTGCCAGCAGTTACCAGGGGGAGTTGGCTTTCTTT. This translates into CASSYQGELAFF.

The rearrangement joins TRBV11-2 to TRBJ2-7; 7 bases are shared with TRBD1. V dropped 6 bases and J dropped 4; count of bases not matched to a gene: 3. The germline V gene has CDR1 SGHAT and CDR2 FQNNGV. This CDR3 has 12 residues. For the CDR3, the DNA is TGTGCCAGCAGGGCCAGGGGGTACGAGCAGTACTTC. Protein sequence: CASRARGYEQYF.

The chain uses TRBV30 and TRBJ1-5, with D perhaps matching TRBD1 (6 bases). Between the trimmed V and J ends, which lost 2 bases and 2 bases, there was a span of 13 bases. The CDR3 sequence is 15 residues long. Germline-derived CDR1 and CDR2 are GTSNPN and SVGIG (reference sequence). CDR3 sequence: CAWSQGLSGNQPQHF. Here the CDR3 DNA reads TGTGCCTGGAGTCAGGGGCTTTCGGGCAATCAGCCCCAGCATTTT. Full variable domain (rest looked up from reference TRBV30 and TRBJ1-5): SQTIHQWPATLVQPVGSPLSLECTVEGTSNPNLYWYRQAAGRGLQLLFYSVGIGQISSEVPQNLSASRPQDRQFILSSKKLLLSDSGFYLCAWSQGLSGNQPQHFGDGTRLSIL.

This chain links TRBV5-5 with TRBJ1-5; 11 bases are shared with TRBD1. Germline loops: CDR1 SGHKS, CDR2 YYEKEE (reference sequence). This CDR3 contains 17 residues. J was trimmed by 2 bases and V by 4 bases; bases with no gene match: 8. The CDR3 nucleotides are TGTGCCAGCAGCCTAGGACAGGGGGCGCTTGGCAATCAGCCCCAGCATTTT. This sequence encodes CASSLGQGALGNQPQHF.

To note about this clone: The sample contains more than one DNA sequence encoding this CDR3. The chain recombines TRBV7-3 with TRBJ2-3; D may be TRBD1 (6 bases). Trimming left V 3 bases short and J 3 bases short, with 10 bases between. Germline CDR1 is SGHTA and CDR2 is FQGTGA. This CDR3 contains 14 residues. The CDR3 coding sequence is TGTGCCAGCAGCTTGCAAGGGGGAACAGATACGCAGTATTTT. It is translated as CASSLQGGTDTQYF.

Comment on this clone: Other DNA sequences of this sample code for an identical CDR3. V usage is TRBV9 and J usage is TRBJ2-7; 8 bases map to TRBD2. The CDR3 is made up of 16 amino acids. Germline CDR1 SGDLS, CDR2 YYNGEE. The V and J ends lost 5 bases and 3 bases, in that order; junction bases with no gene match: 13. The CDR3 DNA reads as TGTGCCAGCAGTCCCAGACATAGCGGGAACCACTACGAGCAGTACTTC. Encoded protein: CASSPRHSGNHYEQYF.

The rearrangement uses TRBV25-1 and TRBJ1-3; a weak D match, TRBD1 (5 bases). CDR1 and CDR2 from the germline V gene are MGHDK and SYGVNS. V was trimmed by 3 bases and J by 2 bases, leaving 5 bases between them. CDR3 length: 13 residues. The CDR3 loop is CASSDRAGNTIYF. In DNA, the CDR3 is TGTGCCAGCAGTGACAGGGCTGGAAACACCATATATTTT.

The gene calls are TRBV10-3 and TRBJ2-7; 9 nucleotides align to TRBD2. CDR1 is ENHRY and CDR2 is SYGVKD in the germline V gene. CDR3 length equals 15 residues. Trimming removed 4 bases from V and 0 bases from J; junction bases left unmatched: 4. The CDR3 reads CAISGASGVSYEQYF. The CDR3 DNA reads TGTGCCATCAGTGGGGCTAGCGGGGTCTCCTACGAGCAGTACTTC.

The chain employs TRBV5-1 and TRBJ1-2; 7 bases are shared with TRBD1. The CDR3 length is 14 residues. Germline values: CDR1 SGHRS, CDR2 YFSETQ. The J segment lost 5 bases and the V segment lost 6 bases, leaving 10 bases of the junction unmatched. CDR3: CASTPTDRDYGYTF. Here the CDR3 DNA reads TGCGCCAGCACCCCAACCGACAGGGATTATGGCTACACCTTC.

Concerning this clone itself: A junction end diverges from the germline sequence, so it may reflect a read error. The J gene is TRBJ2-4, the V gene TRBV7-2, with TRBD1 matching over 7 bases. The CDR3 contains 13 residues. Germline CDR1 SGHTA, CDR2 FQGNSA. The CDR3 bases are TGTGCCAGCACGAGGGCACAGGGGATCTTGTGGGACTTC. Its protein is CASTRAQGILWDF.

As DNA, the CDR3 is TGTGCCAGTAGTGTCGGGACAGGGGAGGGCCATGAGCAGTTCTTC. Its translation: CASSVGTGEGHEQFF. This sequence joins TRBV19 and TRBJ2-1, with 10 bases matching TRBD1. The germline gives CDR1 LNHDA, CDR2 SQIVND (reference sequence). The CDR3 has 15 residues. V was clipped by 5 bases and J by 8 bases; unmatched bases: 9.

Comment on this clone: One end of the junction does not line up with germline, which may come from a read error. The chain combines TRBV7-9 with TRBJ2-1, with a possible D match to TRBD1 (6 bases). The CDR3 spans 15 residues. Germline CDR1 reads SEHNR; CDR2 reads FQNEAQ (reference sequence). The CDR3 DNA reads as TGTTCCAGCACCCCAGTGGGGGCTCAGAACAATGAGCAGTTCTTC. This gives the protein CSSTPVGAQNNEQFF.

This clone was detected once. The CDR3 region has the DNA TGTGCCAGCAGCGTAGATTCCGGGCGACTAGCGCGGGAGCAGTACTTC. Translating it yields CASSVDSGRLAREQYF. The chain employs TRBV9 and TRBJ2-7; the match to TRBD2 covers 8 bases. V lost 0 bases to trimming and J lost 7 bases; unmatched junction nucleotides: 12. CDR1 is SGDLS, CDR2 YYNGEE, per germline. The CDR3 totals 16 residues.

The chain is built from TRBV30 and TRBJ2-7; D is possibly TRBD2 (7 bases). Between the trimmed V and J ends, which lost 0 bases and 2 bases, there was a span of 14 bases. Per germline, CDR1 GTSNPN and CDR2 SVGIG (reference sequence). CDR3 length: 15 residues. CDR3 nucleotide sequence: TGTGCCTGGAGTGTACAAGGGGGGGGTACCTACGAGCAGTACTTC. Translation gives CAWSVQGGGTYEQYF.

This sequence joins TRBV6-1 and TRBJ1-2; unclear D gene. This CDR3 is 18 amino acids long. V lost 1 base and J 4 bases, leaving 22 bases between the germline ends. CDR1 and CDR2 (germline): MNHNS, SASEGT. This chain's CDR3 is CASSEEAGVGRVRYGYTF. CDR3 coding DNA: TGTGCCAGCAGTGAAGAGGCCGGGGTAGGGAGGGTTCGCTATGGCTACACCTTC.